These T cell receptor beta chains were read from a single sample in a study of T-cell memory formation after mild COVID-19. TCRdb analysed the 5' RACE reads with MiXCR anew, one entry per CDR3 protein. The sample gives roughly 190,000 distinct CDR3 sequences, about 11% of which show up once; around 2.9% is in the top ten. Sequenced material: PBMCs or a T cell subset sorted from them (not recorded which). These receptors all come from a young man who had mild COVID-19 (a few samples of this study predate the infection). Cell type and time point are not known. CDR3s include the opening cysteine and the closing phenylalanine or tryptophan. The D gene is left open where the match is weak. Clone sizes are given selectively: once, few, many, or a class where the clone is expanded.

clone_size d_call j_call v_call cdr3_nt cdr3_aa
few TRBD1 TRBJ2-3 TRBV4-3 TGCGCCAGCAGCACGGACAGGTTCACAGATACGCAGTATTTT CASSTDRFTDTQYF
- - TRBJ1-3 TRBV7-2 TGTGCCAGCACCTTGGGGGTTTCTGGAAACACCATATATTTT CASTLGVSGNTIYF
- - TRBJ2-3 TRBV20-1 TGCAGTGTAAGGCGAGAAGATACGCAGTATTTT CSVRREDTQYF
- - TRBJ2-3 TRBV5-1 TGCGCCAGCGGAACAAGAGGGGGTGAAGATACGCAGTATTTT CASGTRGGEDTQYF
few - TRBJ2-3 TRBV5-1 TGCGCCAGCAGCTGGCTAGTTTCAGATACGCAGTATTTT CASSWLVSDTQYF
few - TRBJ1-5 TRBV20-1 TGCAGTGCTAGAGCCAGGGTTAGCAATCAGCCCCAGCATTTT CSARARVSNQPQHF
- - TRBJ1-1 TRBV5-1 TGCGCCAGCAGCTCAACGACAGATCTGGGAACTGAAGCTTTCTTT CASSSTTDLGTEAFF
few - TRBJ2-5 TRBV29-1 TGCAGCGTTGAAGATAGTCAAGAGACCCAGTACTTC CSVEDSQETQYF
few - TRBJ2-5 TRBV29-1 TGCAGCGTTACCAACTCCCAAGAGACCCAGTACTTC CSVTNSQETQYF
few - TRBJ2-1 TRBV7-2 TGTGCCAGCAGCTTAGAGCCGTATGAGCAGTTCTTC CASSLEPYEQFF
- - TRBJ2-5 TRBV9 TGTGCCAGCAGCGTAGGGGGGGACAGAGAGACCCAGTACTTC CASSVGGDRETQYF
- - TRBJ1-1 TRBV3-1 TGTGCCAGCAGCCAACCCCGGGGAGTTAGGATGAACACTGAAGCTTTCTTT CASSQPRGVRMNTEAFF
many TRBD1 TRBJ2-1 TRBV5-1 TGCGCCAGCAACCGGTTGGACAGGGGGCGTGGTGAGCAGTTCTTC CASNRLDRGRGEQFF
few - TRBJ2-1 TRBV11-2 TGTGCCAGCAGCCTCGGGGTAAACAATGAGCAGTTCTTC CASSLGVNNEQFF
many TRBD1 TRBJ2-7 TRBV7-9 TGTGCCAGCAGCTCGACAGGGTACGAGCAGTACTTC CASSSTGYEQYF
few - TRBJ2-1 TRBV14 TGTGCCAGCAGCCATGGTCTTCGAACAGGGTTATACAATGAGCAGTTCTTC CASSHGLRTGLYNEQFF
few - TRBJ2-5 TRBV24-1 TGTGCCACCAGTGATTTTGGGGGAGAGACCCAGTACTTC CATSDFGGETQYF
- - TRBJ2-3 TRBV7-3 TGTGCCAGCAGCCCGCCAGTAAAACAAGGGGTAGATACGCAGTATTTT CASSPPVKQGVDTQYF
few - TRBJ1-3 TRBV7-9 TGTGCCAGCAGATTACGGAGCTCTGGAAACACCATATATTTT CASRLRSSGNTIYF
- - TRBJ2-3 TRBV11-3 TGTGCCAGCAGCTCAACACTAAAGGGCGGAGGTACGCAGTATTTT CASSSTLKGGGTQYF
- TRBD2 TRBJ2-3 TRBV4-1 TGCGCCAGCAGTTTTATTCTGACTAGCGGGGGCACAGATACGCAGTATTTT CASSFILTSGGTDTQYF
few - TRBJ1-2 TRBV7-9 TGTGCCAGCAGCTCCCCGCGGGTTAACTATGGCTACACCTTC CASSSPRVNYGYTF
few TRBD2 TRBJ2-2 TRBV5-1 TGCGCCAGCAGCTTGAGGGCTAGCGGGGGGATTCGACCCACCGGGGAGCTGTTTTTT CASSLRASGGIRPTGELFF
- TRBD1 TRBJ1-2 TRBV6-5 TGTGCCAGCAGACCCCCCGGACAGGGCTATGGCTACACCTTC CASRPPGQGYGYTF
- TRBD2 TRBJ2-1 TRBV10-3 TGTGCCATCAGTGACCCGACTGGGCGGGGGGCATACAATGAGCAGTTCTTC CAISDPTGRGAYNEQFF
- TRBD2 TRBJ2-7 TRBV18 TGTGCCAGCTCACCAGAGACTAGCGGGGGCTCCTACGAGCAGTACTTC CASSPETSGGSYEQYF
- - TRBJ1-5 TRBV9 TGTGCCAGCAGCGTTGATGGGGTTCAGCCCCAGCATTTT CASSVDGVQPQHF
few TRBD1 TRBJ2-3 TRBV29-1 TGCAGCGTTAAGGGACAGGGCGCAGATACGCAGTATTTT CSVKGQGADTQYF
many TRBD1 TRBJ1-4 TRBV4-2 TGTGCCAGCAGCCAAGTGGGAGGGGGCGCTAGGGAAAAACTGTTTTTT CASSQVGGGAREKLFF
many TRBD1 TRBJ1-5 TRBV4-2 TGTGCCAGCAGCCAAGTAGTAGGGACAGGGGGCTTGCGGGGTTCAAATCAGCCCCAGCATTTT CASSQVVGTGGLRGSNQPQHF
few - TRBJ1-5 TRBV20-1 TGCAGTGCCACCAGTCCCCCCATGGGCAATCAGCCCCAGCATTTT CSATSPPMGNQPQHF
- - TRBJ1-6 TRBV25-1 TGTGCCAGCAGTGACCCACAGGGAGGTAATTCACCCCTCCACTTT CASSDPQGGNSPLHF
few TRBD1 TRBJ2-4 TRBV5-1 TGCGCCAGCAGAGGACAGGGCGGGGCCAAAAACATTCAGTACTTC CASRGQGGAKNIQYF
few - TRBJ1-1 TRBV7-9 TGTGCCAGCAGCTTTCAGGGTGGTCTCGCTGAAGCTTTCTTT CASSFQGGLAEAFF
- - TRBJ2-5 TRBV5-4 TGTGCCAGCAGCACAGCAGACAGCCCGGAGACCCAGTACTTC CASSTADSPETQYF
few - TRBJ2-2 TRBV4-1 TGCGCCAGCAGCCAAGAGCCCGCCCGGGTCGGGGAGCTGTTTTTT CASSQEPARVGELFF
- - TRBJ2-1 TRBV5-8 TGTGCCAGCAGCTTGTGGGGGGTGGGAGACAATGAGCAGTTCTTC CASSLWGVGDNEQFF
few - TRBJ2-1 TRBV7-9 TGTGCCAGCAGCCTTCGGCTTCTCGGTGAGCAGTTCTTC CASSLRLLGEQFF
- - TRBJ1-1 TRBV5-1 TGCGCCAGCAGCTTGGTCGGGAGAAGGGTGAGCACTGAAGCTTTCTTT CASSLVGRRVSTEAFF
- TRBD1 TRBJ1-6 TRBV20-1 TGCAGTGCTATACAGGGGGTTCGTAATTCACCCCTCCACTTT CSAIQGVRNSPLHF
- - TRBJ1-1 TRBV6-5 TGTGCCAGCAGTCGGAGACTGACAGTCGGGAACACTGAAGCTTTCTTT CASSRRLTVGNTEAFF
- TRBD2 TRBJ2-1 TRBV11-3 TGTGCCAGCAGCCTTGGGGCGGGGGGCAACAATGAGCAGTTCTTC CASSLGAGGNNEQFF
many - TRBJ2-7 TRBV3-1 TGTGCCAGCAGCCAAGGAAGCAGGGGAGACGAGCAGTACTTC CASSQGSRGDEQYF